This is a list of T cell receptor beta chains from one sample in a study of radiotherapy plus CTLA-4 blockade in lung cancer. Profiling relied on immunoSEQ multiplex PCR, and the TCRdb table lists in-frame clones only, not all of them. The sample contains around 99,000 clones, almost 90% of which appear only once. The sample in question was peripheral blood, obtained from a patient treated with radiotherapy plus ipilimumab. Source of these receptors: a human donor with non-small cell lung cancer that progressed on radiotherapy plus ipilimumab. Each CDR3 is given with its conserved first and last residue. Fields, in order: D gene, J gene, clone size, V gene, CDR3 protein, CDR3 DNA. The D gene is left open where the match is weak. Clone size is not always given. Where it is, it says once, few, many or a class for expanded clones.

TRBD1 | TRBJ1-2 | NA | TRBV5-1 | CASSLTTGEYGYTF | TGCGCCAGCAGCTTAACGACAGGGGAATATGGCTACACCTTC
TRBD2 | TRBJ2-7 | NA | TRBV4-2 | CASSLAAPERERSYEQYF | TGTGCCAGCAGCCTCGCGGCACCCGAGCGGGAGCGGTCCTACGAGCAGTACTTC
TRBD1 | TRBJ1-2 | NA | TRBV7-9 | CASSLGTGQLGGYTF | TGTGCCAGCAGCTTAGGGACAGGACAACTAGGTGGCTACACCTTC
NA | TRBJ2-2 | NA | TRBV18 | CASSPSSPPNTGELFF | TGTGCCAGCTCACCATCGAGTCCGCCGAACACCGGGGAGCTGTTTTTT
NA | TRBJ1-5 | NA | TRBV19 | CASSMTESNQPQHF | TGTGCCAGTAGTATGACAGAGAGCAATCAGCCCCAGCATTTT
TRBD1 | TRBJ2-2 | few | TRBV13 | CASSPRDRGAGGELFF | TGTGCCAGCAGCCCCCGCGACAGGGGAGCGGGCGGGGAGCTGTTTTTT
NA | TRBJ1-2 | NA | TRBV7-2 | CASSLQGNSYGYTF | TGTGCCAGCAGCTTACAGGGTAATTCCTATGGCTACACCTTC
TRBD1 | TRBJ1-2 | NA | TRBV4-1 | CASSQGTGRYGYTF | TGCGCCAGCAGCCAAGGGACAGGCCGCTATGGCTACACCTTC
NA | TRBJ1-5 | NA | TRBV6-1 | CASSRDGYSNQPQHF | TGTGCCAGCAGTCGGGACGGTTATAGCAATCAGCCCCAGCATTTT
NA | TRBJ2-7 | NA | TRBV7-9 | CASSSPAISYEQYF | TGTGCCAGCAGCTCCCCGGCCATCTCCTACGAGCAGTACTTC
NA | TRBJ1-1 | few | TRBV9 | CASSGSGRTEAFF | TGTGCCAGCAGCGGATCAGGGAGGACTGAAGCTTTCTTT
NA | TRBJ1-3 | NA | TRBV6-6 | CASSQTGDGNTIYF | TGTGCCAGCAGCCAGACAGGAGATGGAAACACCATATATTTT
NA | TRBJ2-7 | NA | TRBV5-1 | CASRRQASYEQYF | TGCGCCAGCAGGCGACAGGCCTCCTACGAGCAGTACTTC
TRBD2 | TRBJ2-2 | NA | TRBV14 | CASSLTPGLAGISYTGELFF | TGTGCCAGCAGCCTTACCCCGGGACTAGCGGGAATATCGTACACCGGGGAGCTGTTTTTT
NA | TRBJ2-1 | NA | TRBV10-2 | CASNLGPSYNEQFF | TGCGCCAGCAACCTAGGGCCCTCCTACAATGAGCAGTTCTTC
TRBD2 | TRBJ2-1 | NA | TRBV20-1 | CSAGRGVF | TGCAGTGCTGGCCGGGGGGTCTTC
TRBD1 | TRBJ1-5 | few | TRBV10-2 | CASRGQGGQPQHF | TGCGCCAGCAGGGGACAGGGGGGTCAGCCCCAGCATTTT
NA | TRBJ2-3 | NA | TRBV2 | CASSDGAMYGTDTQYF | TGTGCCAGCAGTGACGGAGCGATGTATGGGACAGATACGCAGTATTTT
TRBD1 | TRBJ1-2 | NA | TRBV2 | CASSPLTGGRYGYTF | TGTGCCAGCAGTCCCCTCACAGGGGGTAGGTATGGCTACACCTTC
TRBD1 | TRBJ1-2 | few | TRBV6-5 | CASSDRANYGYTF | TGTGCCAGCAGTGACAGGGCTAACTATGGCTACACCTTC
NA | TRBJ1-1 | NA | TRBV10-3 | CAISLRGEGTEAFF | TGTGCCATCAGCCTCAGAGGGGAGGGCACTGAAGCTTTCTTT
NA | TRBJ2-2 | NA | TRBV6-1 | CASSGGQNTGELFF | TGTGCCAGCAGTGGGGGACAGAACACCGGGGAGCTGTTTTTT
NA | TRBJ1-2 | NA | TRBV29-1 | CSGVGGALGYGYTF | TGCAGCGGTGTAGGGGGGGCGCTTGGATATGGCTACACCTTC
NA | TRBJ2-6 | NA | TRBV27 | CASSLPPPHSGANVLTF | TGTGCCAGCAGTTTACCCCCCCCGCACTCTGGGGCCAACGTCCTGACTTTC
NA | TRBJ2-2 | NA | TRBV5-5 | CASSSGGDTGELFF | TGTGCCAGCAGCTCCGGCGGAGACACCGGGGAGCTGTTTTTT
TRBD1 | TRBJ2-4 | once | TRBV5-5 | CASSSSRDRDRAKNIQYF | TGTGCCAGCAGCTCGTCCCGGGACAGGGACCGTGCCAAAAACATTCAGTACTTC
TRBD2 | TRBJ2-5 | NA | TRBV29-1 | CSVGLAGGNQETQYF | TGCAGCGTGGGACTAGCGGGAGGAAACCAAGAGACCCAGTACTTC
TRBD2 | TRBJ2-3 | NA | TRBV7-3 | CASSLTAGGGGTRTDTQYF | TGTGCCAGCAGCTTAACGGCGGGGGGAGGCGGAACCCGCACAGATACGCAGTATTTT
TRBD1 | TRBJ1-5 | NA | TRBV19 | CASRGIPGQGVRSQPQHF | TGTGCCAGTAGGGGGATACCGGGACAGGGGGTTCGCAGTCAGCCCCAGCATTTT
TRBD1 | TRBJ2-5 | NA | TRBV19 | CASSIGAGGRETQYF | TGTGCCAGTAGTATAGGGGCAGGGGGCAGGGAGACCCAGTACTTC
TRBD1 | TRBJ2-3 | NA | TRBV7-9 | CASSRQGEATQYF | TGTGCCAGCAGCAGACAGGGCGAAGCTACGCAGTATTTT
TRBD1 | TRBJ2-3 | NA | TRBV5-1 | CASSRGQGLSDTQYF | TGCGCCAGCAGTCGGGGACAGGGTTTGTCAGATACGCAGTATTTT
NA | TRBJ1-5 | NA | TRBV6-6 | CASSYGGFNQPQHF | TGTGCCAGCAGTTACGGGGGATTCAATCAGCCCCAGCATTTT
NA | TRBJ1-5 | NA | TRBV7-9 | CASSFGGSGNQPQHF | TGTGCCAGCAGCTTTGGGGGTTCGGGAAATCAGCCCCAGCATTTT
TRBD1 | TRBJ1-2 | NA | TRBV15 | CATSRDRTGISSNYGYTF | TGTGCCACCAGCAGAGATCGGACAGGAATCAGTTCTAACTATGGCTACACCTTC
NA | TRBJ1-3 | NA | TRBV19 | CASSQTGTSSGNTIYF | TGTGCCAGTAGTCAGACTGGGACGAGCTCTGGAAACACCATATATTTT
NA | TRBJ2-1 | NA | TRBV7-2 | CASSLAPVSSYNEQFF | TGTGCCAGCAGCTTAGCGCCGGTCAGCTCCTACAATGAGCAGTTCTTC
NA | TRBJ1-3 | NA | TRBV4-1 | CASSQEKGRGNTIYF | TGCGCCAGCAGCCAAGAAAAGGGGCGCGGAAACACCATATATTTT
NA | TRBJ2-1 | NA | TRBV7-9 | CASSFGTPTYNEQFF | TGTGCCAGCAGCTTTGGGACACCAACCTACAATGAGCAGTTCTTC
NA | TRBJ2-6 | once | TRBV12-2 | CASRRGADRVAGANVLTF | TGTGCAAGTCGTCGCGGGGCGGACAGGGTAGCTGGGGCCAACGTCCTGACTTTC
TRBD1 | TRBJ2-7 | NA | TRBV4-1 | CASSQAKGALPRLYF | TGCGCCAGCAGCCAAGCCAAGGGGGCTCTTCCGCGGCTGTACTTC
NA | TRBJ2-6 | few | TRBV21-1 | CASSKVRVGRGAPGANVLTF | NA
TRBD2 | TRBJ2-1 | NA | TRBV5-6 | CASSRTSGSSYNEQFF | TGTGCCAGCAGCAGGACTAGCGGGAGCTCCTACAATGAGCAGTTCTTC
NA | TRBJ1-3 | NA | TRBV7-8 | CASSLDAGLSGNTIYF | TGTGCCAGCAGCTTAGACGCGGGACTCTCTGGAAACACCATATATTTT
TRBD1 | TRBJ1-1 | NA | TRBV6-1 | CASSDRPGQGTEAFF | TGTGCCAGCAGTGATAGGCCGGGACAGGGTACTGAAGCTTTCTTT
NA | TRBJ2-1 | NA | TRBV5-5 | CASSLGLRVFYEQFF | TGTGCCAGCAGCTTGGGGCTTCGAGTTTTCTATGAGCAGTTCTTC
TRBD1 | TRBJ2-2 | few | TRBV2 | CARAWTGGLNTGELFF | TGTGCCAGGGCTTGGACAGGGGGCTTGAACACCGGGGAGCTGTTTTTT
NA | TRBJ2-2 | NA | TRBV9 | CASGYLGNTGELFF | TGTGCCAGCGGATACCTTGGGAACACCGGGGAGCTGTTTTTT
NA | TRBJ1-1 | NA | TRBV6-6 | CASSYAQGGNTEAFF | TGTGCCAGCAGTTACGCGCAGGGTGGGAACACTGAAGCTTTCTTT
NA | TRBJ1-2 | NA | TRBV27 | CASSREGSGTYFNGYTF | TGTGCCAGCAGCCGAGAAGGATCCGGGACCTACTTCAATGGCTACACCTTC
NA | TRBJ2-1 | NA | TRBV10-3 | CAISKSLALNEQFF | TGTGCCATCTCAAAATCCCTAGCGCTCAATGAGCAGTTCTTC
NA | TRBJ2-2 | NA | TRBV10-3 | CAISVTDTGELFF | TGTGCCATCAGTGTGACAGACACCGGGGAGCTGTTTTTT
NA | TRBJ1-5 | NA | TRBV7-9 | CASSSEGDQGQPQHF | TGTGCCAGCAGTAGCGAGGGGGATCAGGGTCAGCCCCAGCATTTT
NA | TRBJ1-1 | NA | TRBV27 | CASSPAKGADTEAFF | TGTGCCAGCAGTCCAGCGAAGGGAGCGGACACTGAAGCTTTCTTT
TRBD1 | TRBJ2-7 | once | TRBV27 | CASSLLPGQGVVGSYEQYF | TGTGCCAGCAGTTTACTTCCGGGACAGGGAGTTGTGGGGAGCTACGAGCAGTACTTC
TRBD2 | TRBJ2-3 | NA | TRBV18 | CASSPLGRESTDTQYF | TGTGCCAGCTCACCTCTCGGGAGGGAAAGCACAGATACGCAGTATTTT
NA | TRBJ2-1 | few | TRBV18 | CASSPTVYNEQFF | TGTGCCAGCTCACCGACAGTTTACAATGAGCAGTTCTTC
TRBD1 | TRBJ2-2 | NA | TRBV19 | CASSPGTGQPVGELFF | TGTGCCTCATCCCCCGGGACAGGGCAGCCGGTCGGGGAGCTGTTTTTT
TRBD1 | TRBJ2-1 | NA | TRBV5-8 | CASSRQGAVYNEQFF | TGTGCCAGCAGCCGACAGGGGGCTGTCTACAATGAGCAGTTCTTC